This TCR beta chain was documented in a study of early T cells in non-severe SARS-CoV-2 infection. Germline values: CDR1 GTSNPN, CDR2 SVGIG (reference sequence). This CDR3 spans 14 amino acids. V lost 3 bases to trimming and J lost 7 bases, with 15 bases between them. The library protocol tagged individual cDNA molecules with unique molecular identifiers. TCRdb ran MiXCR on the 5' RACE reads and lists one entry per CDR3 protein. The data show some 60,000 distinct CDR3 sequences, about 8.4% seen once. In its sample, this clonotype was seen many times. The antigen is unknown. General study results and limits: VDJdb matching skewed toward anti-spike CD8 responses, missing private and CD4 specificities.

V gene TRBV30 combines with J gene TRBJ1-4; D gene unclear. The TCR comes from an adult who was a healthcare worker with PCR-confirmed SARS-CoV-2 infection or an uninfected control (not recorded which). The sequenced sample was whole blood. This CDR3 is CAWRYMGGGEKLFF. Here the CDR3 DNA reads TGTGCCTGGAGGTACATGGGAGGTGGTGAAAAACTGTTTTTT.